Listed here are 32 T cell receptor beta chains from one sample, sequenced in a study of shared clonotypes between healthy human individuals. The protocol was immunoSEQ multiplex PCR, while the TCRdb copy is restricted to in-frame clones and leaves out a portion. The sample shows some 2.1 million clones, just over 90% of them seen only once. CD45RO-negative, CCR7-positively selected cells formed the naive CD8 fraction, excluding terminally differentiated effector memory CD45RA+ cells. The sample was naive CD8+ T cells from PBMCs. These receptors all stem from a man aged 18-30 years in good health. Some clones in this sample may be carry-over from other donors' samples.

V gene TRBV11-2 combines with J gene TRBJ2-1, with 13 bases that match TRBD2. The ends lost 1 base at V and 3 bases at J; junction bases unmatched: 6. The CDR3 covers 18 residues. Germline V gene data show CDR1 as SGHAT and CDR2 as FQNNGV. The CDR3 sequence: CASSLAGLAGRHYNEQFF. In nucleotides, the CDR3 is TGTGCCAGCAGCTTAGCGGGACTAGCGGGACGTCACTACAATGAGCAGTTCTTC.

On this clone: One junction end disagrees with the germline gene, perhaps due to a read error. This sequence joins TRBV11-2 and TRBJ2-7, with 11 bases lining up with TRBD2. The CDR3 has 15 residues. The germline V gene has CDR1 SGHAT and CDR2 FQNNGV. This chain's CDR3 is CASTLAGGPSYEQYF. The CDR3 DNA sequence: TGTGCCAGCACCTTAGCGGGAGGGCCTTCTTACGAGCAGTACTTC.

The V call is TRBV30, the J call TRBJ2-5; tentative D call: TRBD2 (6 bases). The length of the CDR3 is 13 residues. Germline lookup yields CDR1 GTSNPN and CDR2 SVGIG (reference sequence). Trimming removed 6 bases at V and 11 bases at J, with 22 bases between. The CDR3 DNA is TGTGCCTGCGAGTGGGGCCGAACTCGGGAGCAGTACTTC. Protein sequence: CACEWGRTREQYF. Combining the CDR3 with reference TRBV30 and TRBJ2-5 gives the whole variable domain SQTIHQWPATLVQPVGSPLSLECTVEGTSNPNLYWYRQAAGRGLQLLFYSVGIGQISSEVPQNLSASRPQDRQFILSSKKLLLSDSGFYLCACEWGRTREQYFGPGTRLLVL.

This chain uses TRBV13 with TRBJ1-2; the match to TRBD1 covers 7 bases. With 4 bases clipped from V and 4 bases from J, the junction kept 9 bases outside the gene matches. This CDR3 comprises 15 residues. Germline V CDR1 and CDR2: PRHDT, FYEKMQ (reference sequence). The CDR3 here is CASSSGQAPLYGYTF. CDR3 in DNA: TGTGCCAGCAGCTCCGGACAGGCTCCCCTCTATGGCTACACCTTC.

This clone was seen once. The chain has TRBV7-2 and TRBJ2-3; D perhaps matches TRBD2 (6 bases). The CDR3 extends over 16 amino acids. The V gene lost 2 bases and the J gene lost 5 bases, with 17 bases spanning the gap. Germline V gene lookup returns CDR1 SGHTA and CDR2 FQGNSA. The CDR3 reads CASSLSLARILDTQYF. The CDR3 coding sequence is TGTGCCAGCAGCTTAAGTCTAGCGAGGATACTAGATACGCAGTATTTT.

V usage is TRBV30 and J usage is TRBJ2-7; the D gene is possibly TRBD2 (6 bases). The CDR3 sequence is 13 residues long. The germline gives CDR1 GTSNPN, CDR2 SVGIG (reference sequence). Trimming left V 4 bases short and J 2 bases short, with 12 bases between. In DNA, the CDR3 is TGTGCCTGGACGGAGGGGAGGCCCTACGAGCAGTACTTC. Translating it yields CAWTEGRPYEQYF. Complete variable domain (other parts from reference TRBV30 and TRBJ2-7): SQTIHQWPATLVQPVGSPLSLECTVEGTSNPNLYWYRQAAGRGLQLLFYSVGIGQISSEVPQNLSASRPQDRQFILSSKKLLLSDSGFYLCAWTEGRPYEQYFGPGTRLTVT.

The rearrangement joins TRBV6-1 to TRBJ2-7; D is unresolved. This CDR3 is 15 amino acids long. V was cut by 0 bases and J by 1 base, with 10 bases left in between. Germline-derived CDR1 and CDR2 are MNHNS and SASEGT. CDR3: CASSEAQRPSYEQYF. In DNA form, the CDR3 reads TGTGCCAGCAGTGAAGCGCAACGCCCGTCCTACGAGCAGTACTTC.

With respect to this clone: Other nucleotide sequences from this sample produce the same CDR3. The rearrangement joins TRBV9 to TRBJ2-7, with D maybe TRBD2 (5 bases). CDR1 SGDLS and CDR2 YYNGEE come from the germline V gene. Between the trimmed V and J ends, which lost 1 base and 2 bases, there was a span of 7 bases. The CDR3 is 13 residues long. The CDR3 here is CASSVTGAYEQYF. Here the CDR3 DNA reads TGTGCCAGCAGCGTAACCGGGGCCTACGAGCAGTACTTC. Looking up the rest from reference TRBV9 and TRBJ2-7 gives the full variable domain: DSGVTQTPKHLITATGQRVTLRCSPRSGDLSVYWYQQSLDQGLQFLIQYYNGEERAKGNILERFSAQQFPDLHSELNLSSLELGDSALYFCASSVTGAYEQYFGPGTRLTVT.

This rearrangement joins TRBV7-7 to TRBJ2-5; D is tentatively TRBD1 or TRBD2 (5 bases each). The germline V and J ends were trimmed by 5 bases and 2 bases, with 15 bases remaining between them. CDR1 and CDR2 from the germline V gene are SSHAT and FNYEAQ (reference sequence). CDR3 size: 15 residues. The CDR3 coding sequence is TGTGCCAGCAGCCCCCGGGACCCGCCACAAGAGACCCAGTACTTC. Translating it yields CASSPRDPPQETQYF.

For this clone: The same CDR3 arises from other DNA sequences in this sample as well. The CDR3: CASSLAGSSYEQYF. The CDR3 DNA follows: TGTGCCAGCAGCTTGGCAGGGAGCTCCTACGAGCAGTACTTC. The chain joins TRBV5-6 to TRBJ2-7, with D possibly being TRBD1 or TRBD2 (5 bases each). The V end lost 0 bases, the J end lost 0 bases, and 7 bases lay between the germline ends. CDR3 length equals 14 residues. Germline CDR1 reads SGHDT; CDR2 reads YYEEEE.

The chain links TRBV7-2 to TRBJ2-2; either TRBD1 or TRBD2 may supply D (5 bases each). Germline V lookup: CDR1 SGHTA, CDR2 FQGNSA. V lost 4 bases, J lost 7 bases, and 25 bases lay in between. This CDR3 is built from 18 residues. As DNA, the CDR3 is TGTGCCAGCAGCTCCAGACTCGAATCTCCCGATGGGGGCGGGGAGCTGTTTTTT. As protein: CASSSRLESPDGGGELFF. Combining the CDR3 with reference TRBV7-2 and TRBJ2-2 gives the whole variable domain GAGVSQSPSNKVTEKGKDVELRCDPISGHTALYWYRQSLGQGLEFLIYFQGNSAPDKSGLPSDRFSAERTGGSVSTLTIQRTQQEDSAVYLCASSSRLESPDGGGELFFGEGSRLTVL.

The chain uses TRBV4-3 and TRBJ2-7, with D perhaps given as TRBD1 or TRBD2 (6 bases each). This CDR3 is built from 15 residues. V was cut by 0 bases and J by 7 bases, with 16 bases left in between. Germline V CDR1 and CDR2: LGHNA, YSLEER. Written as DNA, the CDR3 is TGCGCCAGCAGCCAAGAGTGGGGGGCGCTCCTGGAGCAGTACTTC. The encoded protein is CASSQEWGALLEQYF.

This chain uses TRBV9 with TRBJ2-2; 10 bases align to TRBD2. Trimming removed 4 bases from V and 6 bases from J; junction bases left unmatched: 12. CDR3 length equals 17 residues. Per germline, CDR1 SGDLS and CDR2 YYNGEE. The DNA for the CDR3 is TGTGCCAGCAGCTCCTCCCCCGGGACTAGCGTTGCCGGGGAGCTGTTTTTT. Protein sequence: CASSSSPGTSVAGELFF.

The CDR3 DNA sequence: TGTGCCAGCCGGGACCGGGGACACTACGAGCAGTACTTC. This encodes CASRDRGHYEQYF. The J gene is TRBJ2-7, the V gene TRBV2, with D possibly being TRBD1 (6 bases). CDR1 and CDR2 (germline): SNHLY, FYNNEI. The V end lost 8 bases, the J end lost 3 bases, and 14 bases lay between the germline ends. The CDR3 extends over 13 amino acids.

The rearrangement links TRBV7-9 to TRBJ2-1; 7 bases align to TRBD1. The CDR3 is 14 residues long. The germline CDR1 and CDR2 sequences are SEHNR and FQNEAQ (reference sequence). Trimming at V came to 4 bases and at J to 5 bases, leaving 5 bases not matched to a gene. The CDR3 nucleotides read TGTGCCAGCAGCTACCCGGGACAGAACAATGAGCAGTTCTTC. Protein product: CASSYPGQNNEQFF.

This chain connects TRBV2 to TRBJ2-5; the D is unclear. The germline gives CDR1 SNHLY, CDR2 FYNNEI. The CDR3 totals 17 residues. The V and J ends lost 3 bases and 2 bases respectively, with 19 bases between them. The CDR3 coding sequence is TGTGCCAGCAGTGATTCTCCGGAAAGGCACCTACAAGAGACCCAGTACTTC. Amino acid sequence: CASSDSPERHLQETQYF.

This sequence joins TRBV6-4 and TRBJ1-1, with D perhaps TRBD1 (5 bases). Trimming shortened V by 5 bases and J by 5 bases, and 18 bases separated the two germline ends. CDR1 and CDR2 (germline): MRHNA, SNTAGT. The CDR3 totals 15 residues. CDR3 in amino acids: CASSRSIGGDTEAFF. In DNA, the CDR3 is TGTGCCAGCAGTAGAAGCATCGGGGGAGATACTGAAGCTTTCTTT.

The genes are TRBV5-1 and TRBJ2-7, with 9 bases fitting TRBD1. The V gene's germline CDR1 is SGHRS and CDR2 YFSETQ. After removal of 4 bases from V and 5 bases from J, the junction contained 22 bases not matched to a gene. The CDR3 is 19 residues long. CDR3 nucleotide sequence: TGCGCCAGCAGCCCGGGGGTGGGGACAGGGACTTTCCCTGGCCACGAGCAGTACTTC. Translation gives CASSPGVGTGTFPGHEQYF.

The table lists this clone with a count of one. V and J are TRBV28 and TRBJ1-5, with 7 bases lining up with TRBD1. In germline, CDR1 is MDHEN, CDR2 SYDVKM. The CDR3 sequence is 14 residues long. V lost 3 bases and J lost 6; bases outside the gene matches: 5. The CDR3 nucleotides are TGTGCCAGCAGTTTCAGGGGGGCGGTTCAGCCCCAGCATTTT. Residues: CASSFRGAVQPQHF.

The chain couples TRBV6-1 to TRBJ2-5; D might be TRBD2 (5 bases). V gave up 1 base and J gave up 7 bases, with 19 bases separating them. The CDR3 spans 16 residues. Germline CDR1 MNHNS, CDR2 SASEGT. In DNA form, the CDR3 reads TGTGCCAGCAGTGAAGGGTTCCAGTGGGAGTTCGGGACCCAGTACTTC. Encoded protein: CASSEGFQWEFGTQYF.

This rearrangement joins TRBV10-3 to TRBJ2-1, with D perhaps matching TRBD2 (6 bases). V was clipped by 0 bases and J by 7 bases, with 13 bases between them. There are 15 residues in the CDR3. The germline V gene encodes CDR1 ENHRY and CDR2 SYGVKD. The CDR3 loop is CAISESAGRRNEQFF. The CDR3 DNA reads TGTGCCATCAGTGAGTCGGCGGGGAGGCGTAATGAGCAGTTCTTC.

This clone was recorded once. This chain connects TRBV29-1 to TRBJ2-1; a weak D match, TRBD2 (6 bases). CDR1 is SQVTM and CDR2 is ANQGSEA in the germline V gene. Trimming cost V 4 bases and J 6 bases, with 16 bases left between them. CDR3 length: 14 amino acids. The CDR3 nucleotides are TGCAGCGTTGTTGGGGGGTTTGTGGCCAATGAGCAGTTCTTC. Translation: CSVVGGFVANEQFF.

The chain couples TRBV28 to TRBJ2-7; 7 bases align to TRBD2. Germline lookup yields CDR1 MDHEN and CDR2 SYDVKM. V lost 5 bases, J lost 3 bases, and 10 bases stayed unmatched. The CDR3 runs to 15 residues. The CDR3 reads CASSPLGLTLYEQYF. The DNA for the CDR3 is TGTGCCAGCAGTCCCTTGGGACTAACTCTCTACGAGCAGTACTTC.

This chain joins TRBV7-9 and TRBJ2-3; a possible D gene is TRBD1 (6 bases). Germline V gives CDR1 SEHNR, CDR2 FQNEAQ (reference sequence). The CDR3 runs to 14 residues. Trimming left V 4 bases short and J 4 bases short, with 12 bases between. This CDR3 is CASSSTGLADTQYF. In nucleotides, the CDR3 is TGTGCCAGCAGCTCTACAGGGCTCGCAGATACGCAGTATTTT.

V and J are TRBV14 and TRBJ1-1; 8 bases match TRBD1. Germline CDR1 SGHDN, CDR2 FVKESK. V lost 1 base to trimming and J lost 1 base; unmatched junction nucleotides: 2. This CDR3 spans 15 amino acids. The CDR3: CASSQGGQGNTEAFF. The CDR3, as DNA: TGTGCCAGCAGCCAAGGAGGACAGGGGAACACTGAAGCTTTCTTT.

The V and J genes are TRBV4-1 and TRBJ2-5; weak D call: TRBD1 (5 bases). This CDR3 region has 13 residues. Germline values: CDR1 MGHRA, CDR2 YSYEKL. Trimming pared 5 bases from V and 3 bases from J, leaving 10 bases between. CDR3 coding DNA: TGCGCCAGCAGCTTAGACAGTGAAGAGACCCAGTACTTC. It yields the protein CASSLDSEETQYF.

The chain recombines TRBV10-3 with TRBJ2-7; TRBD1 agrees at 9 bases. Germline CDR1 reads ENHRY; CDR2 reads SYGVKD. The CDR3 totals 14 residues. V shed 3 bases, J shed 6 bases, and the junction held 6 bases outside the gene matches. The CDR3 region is CAISDPDRGFEQYF. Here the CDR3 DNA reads TGTGCCATCAGTGACCCTGACAGGGGGTTCGAGCAGTACTTC.

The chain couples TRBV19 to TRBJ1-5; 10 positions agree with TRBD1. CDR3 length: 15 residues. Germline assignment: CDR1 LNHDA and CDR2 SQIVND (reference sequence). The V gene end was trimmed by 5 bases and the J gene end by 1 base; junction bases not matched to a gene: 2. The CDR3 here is CASSAGQGSNQPQHF. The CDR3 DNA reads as TGTGCCAGTAGTGCGGGACAGGGGAGCAATCAGCCCCAGCATTTT.

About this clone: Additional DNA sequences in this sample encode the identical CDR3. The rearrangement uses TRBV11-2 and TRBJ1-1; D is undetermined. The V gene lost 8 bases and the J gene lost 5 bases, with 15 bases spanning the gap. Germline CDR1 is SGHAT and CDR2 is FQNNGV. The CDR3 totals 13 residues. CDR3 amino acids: CASSLEGGTEAFF. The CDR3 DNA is TGTGCCAGCTCCTTGGAGGGCGGGACTGAAGCTTTCTTT. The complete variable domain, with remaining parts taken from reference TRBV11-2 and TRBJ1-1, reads EAGVAQSPRYKIIEKRQSVAFWCNPISGHATLYWYQQILGQGPKLLIQFQNNGVVDDSQLPKDRFSAERLKGVDSTLKIQPAKLEDSAVYLCASSLEGGTEAFFGQGTRLTVV.

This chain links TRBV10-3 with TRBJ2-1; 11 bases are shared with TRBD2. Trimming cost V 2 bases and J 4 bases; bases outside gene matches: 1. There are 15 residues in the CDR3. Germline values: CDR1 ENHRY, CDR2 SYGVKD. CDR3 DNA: TGTGCCATCAGTGAGCTAGCGGGAGGTTACAATGAGCAGTTCTTC. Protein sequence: CAISELAGGYNEQFF.

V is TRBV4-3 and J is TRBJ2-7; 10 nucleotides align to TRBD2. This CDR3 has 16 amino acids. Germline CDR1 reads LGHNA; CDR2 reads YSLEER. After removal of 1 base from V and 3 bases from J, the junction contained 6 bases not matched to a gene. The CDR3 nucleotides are TGCGCCAGCAGCCAAGCTAGAGCGGGAGGGCGCTACGAGCAGTACTTC. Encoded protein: CASSQARAGGRYEQYF.

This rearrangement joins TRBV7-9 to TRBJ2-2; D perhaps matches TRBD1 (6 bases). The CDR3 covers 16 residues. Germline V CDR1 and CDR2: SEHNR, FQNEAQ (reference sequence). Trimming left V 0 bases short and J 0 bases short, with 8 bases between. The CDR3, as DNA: TGTGCCAGCAGCTTAGCCGGGACAACGAACACCGGGGAGCTGTTTTTT. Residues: CASSLAGTTNTGELFF.